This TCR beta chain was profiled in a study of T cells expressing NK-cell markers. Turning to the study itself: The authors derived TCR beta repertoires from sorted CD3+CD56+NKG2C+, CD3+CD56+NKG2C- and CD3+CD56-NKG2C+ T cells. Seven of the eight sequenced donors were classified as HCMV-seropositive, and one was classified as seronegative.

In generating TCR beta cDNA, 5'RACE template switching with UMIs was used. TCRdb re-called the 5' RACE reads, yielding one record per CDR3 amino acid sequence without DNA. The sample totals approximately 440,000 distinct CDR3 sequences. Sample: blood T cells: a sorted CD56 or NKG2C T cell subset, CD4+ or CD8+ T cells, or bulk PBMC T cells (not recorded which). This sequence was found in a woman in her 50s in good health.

The CDR3 here is CASSESIRGTEAFF. The chain uses TRBV10-1 and TRBJ1-1; the TCRdb call, TRBD1, lacks DNA for checking. Germline V CDR1 and CDR2: WNHNN, SYGVQD (reference sequence). There are 14 residues in the CDR3.